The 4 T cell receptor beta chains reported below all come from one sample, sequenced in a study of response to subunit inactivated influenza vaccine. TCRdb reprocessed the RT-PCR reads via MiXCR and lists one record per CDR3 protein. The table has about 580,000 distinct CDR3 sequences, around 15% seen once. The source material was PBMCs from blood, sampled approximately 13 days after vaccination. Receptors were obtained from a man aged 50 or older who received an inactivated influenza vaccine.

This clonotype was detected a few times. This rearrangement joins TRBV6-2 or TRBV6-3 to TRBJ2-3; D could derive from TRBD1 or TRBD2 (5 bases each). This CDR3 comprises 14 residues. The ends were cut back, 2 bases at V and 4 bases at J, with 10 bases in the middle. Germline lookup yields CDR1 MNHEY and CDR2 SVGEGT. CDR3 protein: CASSYVGDADTQYF. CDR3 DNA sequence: TGTGCCAGCAGTTACGTGGGGGACGCAGATACGCAGTATTTT.

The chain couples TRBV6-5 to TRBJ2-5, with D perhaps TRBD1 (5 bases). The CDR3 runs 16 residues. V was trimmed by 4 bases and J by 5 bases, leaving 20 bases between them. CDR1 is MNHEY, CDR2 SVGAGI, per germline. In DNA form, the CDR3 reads TGTGCCAGCAGTTTCCCGAAGCAGGGTAGGCTGGAGACCCAGTACTTC. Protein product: CASSFPKQGRLETQYF.

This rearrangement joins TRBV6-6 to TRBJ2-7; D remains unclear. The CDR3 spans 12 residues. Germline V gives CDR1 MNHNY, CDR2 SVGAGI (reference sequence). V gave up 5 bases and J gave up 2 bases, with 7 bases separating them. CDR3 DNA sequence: TGTGCCAGCAGTACCTCGCCCTACGAGCAGTACTTC. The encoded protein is CASSTSPYEQYF.

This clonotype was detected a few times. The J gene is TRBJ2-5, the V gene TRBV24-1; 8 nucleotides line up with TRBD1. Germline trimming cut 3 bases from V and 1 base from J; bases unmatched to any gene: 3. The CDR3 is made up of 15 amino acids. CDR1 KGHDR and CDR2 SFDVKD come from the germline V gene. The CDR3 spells CATSDVDRGQETQYF. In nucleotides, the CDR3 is TGTGCCACCAGTGATGTCGACAGGGGCCAAGAGACCCAGTACTTC.